This section outlines one T cell receptor beta chain sequence together with its context. Its antigen remains unknown. Sequenced by immunoSEQ multiplex PCR; TCRdb stores in-frame clones only, minus some. This sample has about 2 million clones, with about 94% found just once. This sample is drawn from a study of shared clonotypes between healthy human individuals. General study findings and limits: Depth was large, yet rarefaction showed that sorted-subset sequencing was incomplete.

Only CD45RO-negative cells positively selected for CCR7 counted as naive CD8 cells, so terminally differentiated effector memory CD45RA+ cells were excluded. All donors qualified as healthy HIV-negative adults and had experienced no recent acute infections or vaccinations. The origin of this receptor is a man aged 18 to 29 in good health. The specimen was naive CD8+ T cells sorted from blood.

The chain's CDR3 is CASSPPGGGATEAFF. In DNA form, the CDR3 reads TGCGCCAGCAGCCCTCCCGGCGGGGGCGCGACTGAAGCTTTCTTT. The chain links TRBV4-1 to TRBJ1-1; the D gene is possibly TRBD1 (6 bases). The CDR3 is made up of 15 amino acids. V was clipped by 4 bases and J by 5 bases, with 17 bases between them. CDR1 and CDR2 from the germline V gene are MGHRA and YSYEKL.